This TCR beta chain was identified in a study of shared clonotypes between healthy human individuals. Study-wide results and caveats: It was expected that sequencing depth would affect clonotype sharing among donors.

Data came from immunoSEQ multiplex PCR; TCRdb stores just in-frame clones and leaves some out. The sample records some 2,100,000 clones, approximately 94% being singletons. The CDR3 is made up of 16 amino acids. Germline V gene sequence: CDR1 SGHAT, CDR2 FQNNGV. Trimming cost V 3 bases and J 4 bases; bases outside gene matches: 7. This clone has only one observation. What it recognizes is unknown. CD45RO-negative cells were positively selected for CCR7, leaving out terminally differentiated effector memory CD45RA+ cells. Adult donors, all healthy and HIV-negative, had no recent acute infections or vaccinations.

The chain recombines TRBV11-2 with TRBJ1-2; 11 bases are a match to TRBD1. The clonotype was recovered from a man younger than 30 in good health. Some clones in this sample may be carry-over from other donors' samples. Input material: naive CD8+ T cells from PBMCs. CDR3 in DNA: TGTGCCAGCAGCTTCGGACAGGGGGCTGAATTCTATGGCTACACCTTC. This gives the protein CASSFGQGAEFYGYTF.